The 2 T cell receptor beta chains presented below share a single source sample, sequenced in a study of blood T cell repertoires in COVID-19 (TCRdb year 2020). Receptor libraries were prepared by the immunoSEQ multiplex PCR assay. TCRdb carries this immuneACCESS record with in-frame sequences only. Its versions omit some clonotypes, under half of them owing to an unresolved V gene in the studies checked, with the rest unexplained. Here the sample has 240,000 or so clones; about 90% occur a single time. Over 0.75% of the sample goes to the ten largest clones. Sequences were obtained from PBMCs or T cells enriched from blood (not recorded which). Receptor source: a man aged 45 to 65 who had been exposed to COVID-19.

The J gene is TRBJ2-1, the V gene TRBV29-1; D remains unclear. The CDR3 loop spans 10 amino acids. V dropped 5 bases and J dropped 11 bases, with 10 bases sitting between them. Per germline, CDR1 SQVTM and CDR2 ANQGSEA. The CDR3 DNA reads TGCAGCGTTAGACCGGGTCAGCAGTTCTTC. Translating gives CSVRPGQQFF.

The genes are TRBV7-6 and TRBJ1-4, with no clear D. CDR1 is SGHVS, CDR2 FNYEAQ, per germline. Trimming pared 5 bases from V and 5 bases from J, leaving 15 bases between. There are 15 residues in the CDR3. In nucleotides, the CDR3 is TGTGCCAGCAGCCAGAGGGCGGGCATGAATGAAAAACTGTTTTTT. Translating gives CASSQRAGMNEKLFF.